The 20 T cell receptor beta chains below all came from one sample that was sequenced in a study of shared clonotypes between healthy human individuals. The data were produced by immunoSEQ multiplex PCR, yet TCRdb's version contains in-frame clones alone and is incomplete. The table lists about 600,000 clones, around 81% of them singletons, with around 13% in the top ten. The specimen sequenced was PBMCs. The receptors were sampled from a woman aged 40-49 years in good health. Some clones in this sample may be carry-over from other donors' samples.

The chain couples TRBV7-9 to TRBJ2-2; 8 bases are shared with TRBD1. Germline assignment: CDR1 SEHNR and CDR2 FQNEAQ (reference sequence). J gave up 2 bases and V 5 bases, and 4 bases lay outside the gene matches. The CDR3 totals 15 residues. This CDR3 is CASSTDRGNTGELFF. The CDR3 bases are TGTGCCAGCAGCACCGACAGGGGAAACACCGGGGAGCTGTTTTTT.

The chain carries TRBV30 and TRBJ2-2, with 9 nucleotides matching TRBD2. The CDR3 spans 16 residues. The V gene end was trimmed by 2 bases and the J gene end by 7 bases; junction bases not matched to a gene: 11. In germline, CDR1 is GTSNPN, CDR2 SVGIG (reference sequence). CDR3 loop: CAWSRGGLAWVGELFF. The CDR3 DNA reads TGTGCCTGGAGTCGAGGCGGACTAGCGTGGGTCGGGGAGCTGTTTTTT.

The gene calls are TRBV18 and TRBJ1-4; no firm D call. Germline assignment: CDR1 KGHSH and CDR2 LQKENI. V was clipped by 0 bases and J by 6 bases, with 23 bases between them. This CDR3 contains 19 residues. The CDR3 nucleotides read TGTGCCAGCTCACCACCCCTCGAGGAGGTCGTCCGGGGATATGAAAAACTGTTTTTT. As protein: CASSPPLEEVVRGYEKLFF.

This clone was observed many times. Different DNA sequences within this sample yield the same CDR3. The chain carries TRBV11-2 and TRBJ2-7, with a possible D match to TRBD2 (6 bases). This CDR3 is 15 amino acids long. Trimming cost V 1 base and J 3 bases, with 13 bases left between them. Looked up from germline, CDR1 is SGHAT and CDR2 is FQNNGV. This CDR3 reads CASSLGLGLSYEQYF. Here the CDR3 DNA reads TGTGCCAGCAGCTTAGGCCTGGGACTCAGCTACGAGCAGTACTTC.

This clone has a handful of counts. This chain connects TRBV29-1 to TRBJ1-1; D is unresolved. Germline V gene data show CDR1 as SQVTM and CDR2 as ANQGSEA. Trimming removed 8 bases from V and 1 base from J, with 14 bases in between. The CDR3 is 13 residues long. CDR3 nucleotide sequence: TGCAGCTACTCCCAACGGACGAACACTGAAGCTTTCTTT. Protein product: CSYSQRTNTEAFF. Variable domain in full (rest from reference TRBV29-1 and TRBJ1-1): SAVISQKPSRDICQRGTSLTIQCQVDSQVTMMFWYRQQPGQSLTLIATANQGSEATYESGFVIDKFPISRPNLTFSTLTVSNMSPEDSSIYLCSYSQRTNTEAFFGQGTRLTVV.

V gene TRBV11-2 combines with J gene TRBJ2-5, with D maybe TRBD2 (5 bases). Germline lookup yields CDR1 SGHAT and CDR2 FQNNGV. The CDR3 length is 14 residues. The ends were cut back, 3 bases at V and 2 bases at J, with 10 bases in the middle. CDR3 sequence (DNA): TGTGCCAGCAGCTTTGCGGGTACTCAAGAGACCCAGTACTTC. Protein: CASSFAGTQETQYF.

The chain carries TRBV11-3 and TRBJ2-5, with TRBD1 matching over 10 bases. Trimming removed 1 base from V and 0 bases from J; junction bases left unmatched: 5. The CDR3 sequence is 17 residues long. Germline V gene lookup returns CDR1 SGHNT and CDR2 YENEEA. The CDR3 nucleotides are TGTGCCAGCAGCTTAGGGATGGGACAGGGGTACCAAGAGACCCAGTACTTC. It codes for CASSLGMGQGYQETQYF. Full variable domain (outside the CDR3, taken from reference TRBV11-3 and TRBJ2-5): EAGVVQSPRYKIIEKKQPVAFWCNPISGHNTLYWYLQNLGQGPELLIRYENEEAVDDSQLPKDRFSAERLKGVDSTLKIQPAELGDSAVYLCASSLGMGQGYQETQYFGPGTRLLVL.

The chain employs TRBV7-9 and TRBJ2-2; D may be TRBD1 or TRBD2 (6 bases each). CDR1 and CDR2 from the germline V gene are SEHNR and FQNEAQ (reference sequence). V was clipped by 5 bases and J by 2 bases, with 9 bases between them. CDR3 length: 14 residues. CDR3 coding DNA: TGTGCCAGCAGCCCCGGGGGCAACACCGGGGAGCTGTTTTTT. This sequence encodes CASSPGGNTGELFF.

V and J are TRBV7-6 and TRBJ2-1; no firm D call. The germline V gene has CDR1 SGHVS and CDR2 FNYEAQ. Trimming left V 7 bases short and J 6 bases short, with 16 bases between. The length of the CDR3 is 14 residues. This CDR3 reads CASTLGLLGNEQFF. DNA of the CDR3: TGTGCCAGCACCTTGGGGTTGTTGGGCAATGAGCAGTTCTTC.

This clone was counted only a few times. The rearrangement links TRBV4-2 to TRBJ2-6, with D perhaps TRBD1 (5 bases). CDR1 is LGHNA, CDR2 YNFKEQ, per germline. V gave up 9 bases and J gave up 4 bases, with 13 bases separating them. The CDR3 totals 14 residues. CDR3 amino acids: CARGGAAGANVLTF. The CDR3 nucleotides read TGTGCCAGGGGTGGGGCGGCCGGGGCCAACGTCCTGACTTTC.

The chain couples TRBV5-4 to TRBJ2-3; 7 bases are shared with TRBD2. The J segment lost 6 bases and the V segment lost 4 bases, leaving 8 bases of the junction unmatched. There are 14 residues in the CDR3. Germline-derived CDR1 and CDR2 are SGHNT and YYREEE (reference sequence). The CDR3 nucleotides are TGTGCCAGCAGCGCCTGGACTAGAGCGGATACGCAGTATTTT. Encoded protein: CASSAWTRADTQYF.

The J gene is TRBJ2-1, the V gene TRBV2; no definite D call. V was clipped by 6 bases and J by 4 bases, with 4 bases between them. Germline V CDR1 and CDR2: SNHLY, FYNNEI. The CDR3 totals 11 residues. CDR3 in amino acids: CASRTYNEQFF. The CDR3 nucleotides are TGTGCCAGCAGGACATACAATGAGCAGTTCTTC.

About this clone: It is likely a read error: a sequence one base away is far more abundant. The CDR3 end shows no conserved phenylalanine or tryptophan, and so a read error is likely. This chain joins TRBV2 and TRBJ2-2, with unresolved D. The CDR3 covers 13 residues. Trimming took off 6 bases at V and 1 base at J, with 6 bases between the two ends. Germline V lookup: CDR1 SNHLY, CDR2 FYNNEI. Here the CDR3 reads CASRAQNTGELFS. In DNA form, the CDR3 reads TGTGCCAGCAGGGCTCAGAACACCGGGGAGCTGTTTTCT.

This clone showed up just a few times. The chain carries TRBV25-1 and TRBJ2-7; TRBD2 is a possible D gene (6 bases). Trimming removed 4 bases from V and 3 bases from J, with 13 bases in between. Germline V CDR1 and CDR2: MGHDK, SYGVNS. CDR3 length: 14 amino acids. CDR3 sequence (DNA): TGTGCCAGCAGTGTCGGGACTCAGATCTACGAGCAGTACTTC. Protein product: CASSVGTQIYEQYF.

This clone was observed a few times. This sample includes further DNA sequences coding for the same CDR3. The chain couples TRBV9 to TRBJ1-1, with 7 bases matching TRBD1. There are 13 residues in the CDR3. CDR1 is SGDLS, CDR2 YYNGEE, per germline. The V and J ends lost 4 bases and 3 bases, in that order; junction bases with no gene match: 3. This CDR3 is CASSQQGYTEAFF. The CDR3, as DNA: TGTGCCAGCAGCCAACAGGGGTACACTGAAGCTTTCTTT.

The genes are TRBV5-1 and TRBJ2-7; D is unclear. The CDR3 contains 11 residues. Between the trimmed V and J ends, which lost 4 bases and 5 bases, there was a span of 7 bases. In germline, CDR1 is SGHRS, CDR2 YFSETQ. The CDR3 spells CASSGQNEQYF. CDR3 nucleotides: TGCGCCAGCAGCGGCCAGAACGAGCAGTACTTC.

The chain uses TRBV16 and TRBJ2-7; TRBD1 or TRBD2 may be the D gene (5 bases each). Germline assignment: CDR1 KGHSY and CDR2 FQNENV. This CDR3 has 14 amino acids. V lost 7 bases, J lost 0 bases, and 13 bases lay in between. In DNA, the CDR3 is TGTGCCAGCAACGAGGGGTTGAGCTCCTACGAGCAGTACTTC. Translation: CASNEGLSSYEQYF.

This clone was observed a few times. This CDR3 is also generated by other DNA sequences in the sample. The J gene is TRBJ1-1, the V gene TRBV29-1; D call uncertain. Germline-derived CDR1 and CDR2 are SQVTM and ANQGSEA. The CDR3 contains 13 residues. V lost 2 bases, J lost 1 base, and 8 bases lay in between. DNA for the CDR3: TGCAGCGTTGAATCGGGTGGGAACACTGAAGCTTTCTTT. Amino acids: CSVESGGNTEAFF. Together with reference TRBV29-1 and TRBJ1-1, the CDR3 gives the full variable domain: SAVISQKPSRDICQRGTSLTIQCQVDSQVTMMFWYRQQPGQSLTLIATANQGSEATYESGFVIDKFPISRPNLTFSTLTVSNMSPEDSSIYLCSVESGGNTEAFFGQGTRLTVV.

For this clone: A read error is likely here: a far larger clone is one base away. The CDR3 nucleotides are TGTGCCAGCAGTTTAGGGACAGGGTACGGGCAGTACTTC. It yields the protein CASSLGTGYGQYF. This chain joins TRBV27 and TRBJ2-7; 9 nucleotides match TRBD1. CDR1 is MNHEY and CDR2 is SMNVEV in the germline V gene (reference sequence). The CDR3 runs to 13 residues.

As concerns this clone: Being one base from a much bigger clone, this may be a read error. Other nucleotide sequences from this sample produce the same CDR3. This rearrangement joins TRBV7-9 to TRBJ1-1, with no clear D. Trimming cost V 5 bases and J 6 bases, with 13 bases left between them. The length of the CDR3 is 13 residues. Germline V gives CDR1 SEHNR, CDR2 FQNEAQ (reference sequence). The chain's CDR3 is CASSQSGGPEAFF. The CDR3 DNA is TGTGCCAGCAGCCAATCCGGTGGACCTGAAGCTTTCTTT. Filled out from reference TRBV7-9 and TRBJ1-1, the complete variable domain reads DTGVSQNPRHKITKRGQNVTFRCDPISEHNRLYWYRQTLGQGPEFLTYFQNEAQLEKSRLLSDRFSAERPKGSFSTLEIQRTEQGDSAMYLCASSQSGGPEAFFGQGTRLTVV.